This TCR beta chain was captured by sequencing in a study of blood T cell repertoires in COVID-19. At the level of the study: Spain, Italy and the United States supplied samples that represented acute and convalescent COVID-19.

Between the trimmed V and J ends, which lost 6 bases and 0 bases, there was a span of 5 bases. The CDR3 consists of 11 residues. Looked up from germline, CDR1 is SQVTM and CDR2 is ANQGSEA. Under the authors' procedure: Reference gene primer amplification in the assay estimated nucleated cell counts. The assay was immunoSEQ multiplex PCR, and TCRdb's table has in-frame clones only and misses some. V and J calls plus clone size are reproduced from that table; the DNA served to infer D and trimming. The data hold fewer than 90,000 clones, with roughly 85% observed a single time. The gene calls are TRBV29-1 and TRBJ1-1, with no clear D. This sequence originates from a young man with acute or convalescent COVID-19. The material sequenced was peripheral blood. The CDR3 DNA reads TGCAGCGTCCGTATGAACACTGAAGCTTTCTTT. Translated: CSVRMNTEAFF.